These 30 T cell receptor beta chains were sequenced from one sample in a study of tissue T cells after allogeneic stem cell transplantation. TCRdb's copy holds only in-frame clones and misses some; the assay was immunoSEQ multiplex PCR. The table records several thousand clones, around three fifths of them present only once. The specimen was duodenum tissue, collected at autopsy. These receptor sequences come from a woman between 18 and 50 years old with breast cancer.

The chain is built from TRBV27 and TRBJ2-7; 11 bases are a match to TRBD1. Germline CDR1 is MNHEY and CDR2 is SMNVEV (reference sequence). The ends lost 5 bases at V and 5 bases at J; junction bases unmatched: 8. The CDR3 is made up of 15 amino acids. The CDR3 loop is CASSPGTGGINEQYF. In nucleotides, the CDR3 is TGTGCCAGCAGTCCTGGGACAGGGGGTATCAACGAGCAGTACTTC.

This clone was counted between two and nine times. The V gene is TRBV2, the J gene TRBJ1-5; D is unclear. Germline V gives CDR1 SNHLY, CDR2 FYNNEI. This CDR3 has 14 amino acids. The V end was cut by 5 bases, the J end by 4 bases, with 12 bases between. The CDR3 coding sequence is TGTGCCAGCAGTTTAGATGGAGGGAATCAGCCCCAGCATTTT. This translates into CASSLDGGNQPQHF. Using reference TRBV2 and TRBJ1-5 for the parts outside the CDR3, the full variable domain is EPEVTQTPSHQVTQMGQEVILRCVPISNHLYFYWYRQILGQKVEFLVSFYNNEISEKSEIFDDQFSVERPDGSNFTLKIRSTKLEDSAMYFCASSLDGGNQPQHFGDGTRLSIL.

V gene TRBV3-1 (or the pseudogene TRBV3-2) combines with J gene TRBJ2-2; a weak D match, TRBD1 (7 bases). This CDR3 is built from 16 residues. With 1 base removed from V and 5 bases from J, the gap between germline ends came to 14 bases. The germline CDR1 and CDR2 sequences are LGHDT and YNNKEL (reference sequence). CDR3 coding DNA: TGTGCCAGCAGCCAAGTTTCAGGGGGGTGGACCGGGGAGCTGTTTTTT. Translation: CASSQVSGGWTGELFF.

This clone is large. This chain links TRBV20-1 with TRBJ1-2, with D unclear. Germline CDR1 is DFQATT and CDR2 is SNEGSKA (reference sequence). V shed 3 bases and J shed 4 bases, with 6 bases lying between them. The CDR3 has 11 residues. The CDR3 coding sequence is TGCAGTGCTAGGGGGAGCTATGGCTACACCTTC. This sequence encodes CSARGSYGYTF.

The genes are TRBV5-6 and TRBJ1-6, with D possibly TRBD1 on 5 matching bases. The CDR3 length is 16 residues. V dropped 2 bases and J dropped 0 bases, with 9 bases sitting between them. Germline V gives CDR1 SGHDT, CDR2 YYEEEE. DNA for the CDR3: TGTGCCAGCAGCTTCAGGGCAGGCTCCTATAATTCACCCCTCCACTTT. It yields the protein CASSFRAGSYNSPLHF. Looking up the rest from reference TRBV5-6 and TRBJ1-6 gives the full variable domain: DAGVTQSPTHLIKTRGQQVTLRCSPKSGHDTVSWYQQALGQGPQFIFQYYEEEERQRGNFPDRFSGHQFPNYSSELNVNALLLGDSALYLCASSFRAGSYNSPLHFGNGTRLTVT.

The chain employs TRBV24-1 and TRBJ2-1, with D perhaps given as TRBD1 or TRBD2 (5 bases each). Germline values: CDR1 KGHDR, CDR2 SFDVKD. Trimming pared 1 base from V and 0 bases from J, leaving 27 bases between. This CDR3 region has 22 residues. The CDR3 here is CATSDFSGRGPRTPSSYNEQFF. The CDR3 DNA follows: TGTGCCACCAGTGATTTCTCAGGGCGAGGGCCAAGGACTCCCAGCTCCTACAATGAGCAGTTCTTC.

This chain links TRBV19 with TRBJ1-1, with D hard to call. The V end was cut by 0 bases, the J end by 5 bases, with 13 bases between. Germline V gene lookup returns CDR1 LNHDA and CDR2 SQIVND (reference sequence). CDR3 length equals 15 residues. DNA of the CDR3: TGTGCCAGTAGTATAGATGAGCGGGTTGGGACTGAAGCTTTCTTT. Its protein is CASSIDERVGTEAFF.

This clone is labeled as medium-sized (0.01 to 0.1%). The chain joins TRBV6-2 or TRBV6-3 to TRBJ1-2; D call uncertain. CDR3 length equals 13 residues. Germline CDR1 MNHEY, CDR2 SVGEGT. Trimming took 3 bases from V and 5 from J, leaving 10 bases between them. The CDR3 bases are TGTGCCAGCAGTTATGTATCTGCGTATGGCTACACCTTC. It encodes CASSYVSAYGYTF.

This clone is medium-sized. At one boundary the junction diverges from the germline segment, which might be a read error. This rearrangement joins TRBV15 to TRBJ1-2, with D tentatively TRBD1 (6 bases). The CDR3 runs to 11 residues. The V gene's germline CDR1 is LNHNV and CDR2 YYDKDF (reference sequence). The CDR3 spells CATSSRRGRDF. The CDR3 region has the DNA TGTGCCACCAGCAGCAGGAGGGGGAGGGATTTC.

This clone showed up just once. V usage is TRBV30 and J usage is TRBJ2-6; D not certain. Trimming took 2 bases from V and 0 from J, leaving 5 bases between them. The CDR3 covers 14 residues. The germline CDR1 and CDR2 sequences are GTSNPN and SVGIG (reference sequence). CDR3 bases: TGTGCCTGGAGTCGCGGCTCTGGGGCCAACGTCCTGACTTTC. Translation: CAWSRGSGANVLTF.

This clone was seen only once. The rearrangement uses TRBV9 and TRBJ2-3; D perhaps matches TRBD1 (6 bases). V was pared by 0 bases and J by 2 bases, with 7 bases between. Germline lookup yields CDR1 SGDLS and CDR2 YYNGEE. The CDR3 contains 14 residues. CDR3 region: CASSVEGDTDTQYF. CDR3 DNA: TGTGCCAGCAGCGTAGAGGGGGACACAGATACGCAGTATTTT.

About this clone: Other DNA sequences in the sample encode the same CDR3. The rearrangement uses TRBV6-2 or TRBV6-3 and TRBJ2-7; 7 positions agree with TRBD2. After removal of 2 bases from V and 4 bases from J, the junction contained 2 bases not matched to a gene. Per germline, CDR1 MNHEY and CDR2 SVGEGT. The length of the CDR3 is 13 residues. CDR3: CASSYVGGYEQYF. CDR3 sequence (DNA): TGTGCCAGCAGTTACGTGGGGGGGTACGAGCAGTACTTC.

This clone was counted a few times. The chain is built from TRBV5-1 and TRBJ1-2; no clear D gene. The CDR3 sequence is 14 residues long. The V and J ends lost 0 bases and 2 bases respectively, with 8 bases between them. Germline CDR1 SGHRS, CDR2 YFSETQ. CDR3 nucleotide sequence: TGCGCCAGCAGCTTGGCGGGGTCCAACTATGGCTACACCTTC. Amino acids: CASSLAGSNYGYTF.

This clone was observed a few times. The chain couples TRBV7-9 to TRBJ2-1; the D gene is possibly TRBD2 (5 bases). CDR3 length: 14 residues. Germline lookup yields CDR1 SEHNR and CDR2 FQNEAQ (reference sequence). V lost 5 bases to trimming and J lost 4 bases, with 12 bases between them. This CDR3 reads CASSLLSAYNEQFF. The CDR3 region has the DNA TGTGCCAGCAGCCTTCTTAGCGCTTACAATGAGCAGTTCTTC.

The rearrangement uses TRBV11-1 and TRBJ1-1, with D tentatively TRBD1 (5 bases). The CDR3 length is 14 residues. Trimming stripped 3 bases from V and 5 bases from J, with 13 bases between. In germline, CDR1 is SGHAT, CDR2 FQDESV (reference sequence). The CDR3: CASSLVRGGTEAFF. CDR3 nucleotide sequence: TGTGCCAGCAGCTTGGTAAGGGGCGGAACTGAAGCTTTCTTT.

V is TRBV6-5 and J is TRBJ1-2; tentative D call: TRBD1 (5 bases). The length of the CDR3 is 15 residues. V was shortened by 5 bases and J by 5 bases, with 18 bases between the two germline ends. Germline CDR1 and CDR2: MNHEY and SVGAGI. CDR3 amino acids: CASSPFLGDVYGYTF. The CDR3 region has the DNA TGTGCCAGCAGTCCCTTTTTGGGGGACGTATATGGCTACACCTTC.

This clone came up a few times. The chain employs TRBV5-1 and TRBJ1-4; 7 bases match TRBD1. J lost 7 bases, V lost 0 bases, and 3 bases had no gene match. This CDR3 has 14 residues. Germline V gives CDR1 SGHRS, CDR2 YFSETQ. The CDR3 DNA is TGCGCCAGCAGCTTGGGAGGGGGCGGTGAAAAACTGTTTTTT. It encodes CASSLGGGGEKLFF.

This chain links TRBV5-6 with TRBJ1-6; possibly TRBD1 for D (5 bases). CDR3 length equals 15 residues. Germline V gives CDR1 SGHDT, CDR2 YYEEEE. V lost 6 bases, J lost 10 bases, and 20 bases lay in between. The CDR3 sequence: CASNLQAAAGSPLHF. The CDR3 nucleotides are TGTGCCAGCAACTTACAGGCGGCGGCGGGATCACCCCTCCACTTT.

The genes are TRBV6-2 or TRBV6-3 and TRBJ2-7; tentative D call: TRBD1 (6 bases). CDR1 is MNHEY, CDR2 SVGEGT, per germline. This CDR3 comprises 14 residues. V was clipped by 4 bases and J by 1 base, with 11 bases between them. The DNA for the CDR3 is TGTGCCAGCAGTTTTGTAGGGGGTTCCTACGAGCAGTACTTC. This gives the protein CASSFVGGSYEQYF.

Concerning this clone: An end of the junction does not agree with germline; a read error may underlie this. This sequence joins TRBV20-1 and TRBJ1-4; a possible D gene is TRBD1 (5 bases). Per the germline V gene, CDR1 is DFQATT and CDR2 is SNEGSKA (reference sequence). This CDR3 has 11 amino acids. The CDR3 region is CSAPRSGTAIF. The CDR3 DNA is TGCAGTGCCCCCCGCTCCGGGACGGCGATTTTT.

The V gene is TRBV5-6, the J gene TRBJ2-7; TRBD2 aligns across 8 bases. The germline CDR1 and CDR2 sequences are SGHDT and YYEEEE. The CDR3 is 15 amino acids. V lost 0 bases to trimming and J lost 2 bases; unmatched junction nucleotides: 4. The DNA of the CDR3 is TGTGCCAGCAGCTTGGTAGCGGGGTCCCCCTACGAGCAGTACTTC. This codes for CASSLVAGSPYEQYF.

The J gene is TRBJ2-1, the V gene TRBV11-2, with TRBD2 matching over 7 bases. The CDR3 covers 18 residues. Germline V gives CDR1 SGHAT, CDR2 FQNNGV. Trimming took 0 bases from V and 7 from J; bases not matched to a gene: 15. This chain's CDR3 is CASSLDQFGEGRKNEQFF. Here the CDR3 DNA reads TGTGCCAGCAGCTTAGACCAATTTGGGGAGGGCCGAAAGAATGAGCAGTTCTTC.

This sequence joins TRBV7-9 and TRBJ2-3, with D perhaps being TRBD1 or TRBD2 (6 bases each). V lost 1 base to trimming and J lost 8 bases, with 7 bases between them. Germline loops: CDR1 SEHNR, CDR2 FQNEAQ (reference sequence). This CDR3 contains 12 residues. This CDR3 reads CASSLEGGTQYF. The CDR3 nucleotides read TGTGCCAGCAGCTTAGAGGGGGGTACGCAGTATTTT.

This clone was observed a single time. J is TRBJ2-7 and V is TRBV6-5, with 7 bases that match TRBD1. CDR1 is MNHEY, CDR2 SVGAGI, per germline. CDR3 length: 13 residues. V lost 6 bases and J lost 3; bases outside the gene matches: 5. The CDR3 DNA sequence: TGTGCCAGCAGGCAGGGACAGAACTACGAGCAGTACTTC. Translating it yields CASRQGQNYEQYF.

Within the sample, this clone is medium-sized (0.01 to 0.1%). The chain couples TRBV10-3 to TRBJ1-2, with a possible D match to TRBD1 (5 bases). Between the trimmed V and J ends, which lost 10 bases and 2 bases, there was a span of 17 bases. The germline V gene has CDR1 ENHRY and CDR2 SYGVKD. This CDR3 spans 14 amino acids. The CDR3 DNA reads as TGTGCCACCATTCCCGGGACGCAGAACTATGGCTACACCTTC. This gives the protein CATIPGTQNYGYTF.

This chain connects TRBV6-2 or TRBV6-3 to TRBJ2-7; 11 nucleotides align to TRBD1. The junction had 1 base not matched to a gene; V was cut back by 2 bases and J by 4 bases. The CDR3 sequence is 14 residues long. The germline gives CDR1 MNHEY, CDR2 SVGEGT. DNA of the CDR3: TGTGCCAGCAGTTACGGGACAGGGGGTTACGAGCAGTACTTC. Its protein product is CASSYGTGGYEQYF.

The chain joins TRBV19 to TRBJ1-6; tentatively, D is TRBD1 (5 bases). V lost 6 bases and J 4 bases, leaving 10 bases between the germline ends. This CDR3 spans 14 amino acids. Looked up from germline, CDR1 is LNHDA and CDR2 is SQIVND (reference sequence). DNA of the CDR3: TGTGCCAGTAGGGGCCGGGGGTATAATTCACCCCTCCACTTT. As protein: CASRGRGYNSPLHF.

This clone was seen more than once but under ten times. The V call is TRBV6-4, the J call TRBJ2-3; 11 nucleotides agree with TRBD2. This CDR3 has 15 residues. The V segment lost 2 bases and the J segment 6 bases; nucleotides outside the gene matches: 4. Germline V gene data show CDR1 as MRHNA and CDR2 as SNTAGT. CDR3 amino acids: CASSDIAGGQDTQYF. The DNA of the CDR3 is TGTGCCAGCAGTGACATAGCGGGGGGGCAGGATACGCAGTATTTT.

The gene calls are TRBV3-1 (or the pseudogene TRBV3-2) and TRBJ1-1; D uncertain. Trimming left V 4 bases short and J 5 bases short, with 14 bases between. Germline V lookup: CDR1 LGHDT, CDR2 YNNKEL (reference sequence). The CDR3 is made up of 14 amino acids. The CDR3 nucleotides are TGTGCCAGCAGCCCGTCGGGCGGACCTACTGAAGCTTTCTTT. Translated, it gives CASSPSGGPTEAFF.

This clone was seen a few times. The chain carries TRBV7-9 and TRBJ1-2; D unresolved. V was shortened by 5 bases and J by 8 bases, with 9 bases between the two germline ends. In germline, CDR1 is SEHNR, CDR2 FQNEAQ (reference sequence). This CDR3 is built from 11 residues. CDR3 coding DNA: TGTGCCAGCAGCGTAGAAGGGGGCTACACCTTC. It codes for CASSVEGGYTF.